The clone carrying this T cell receptor (beta chain) is a singleton in its sample. Its antigen is currently unknown. J lost 8 bases, V lost 6 bases, and 12 bases had no gene match. This CDR3 region has 14 residues. Germline assignment: CDR1 MGHDK and CDR2 SYGVNS. This entry belongs to a study of cytotoxic CD8 clonotypes in ibrutinib-treated CLL. Overall study results and limits: Exceeding age-matched healthy donors, baseline clonality also tracked the counts of circulating CD8+ T cells.

Profiling relied on immunoSEQ multiplex PCR, and the TCRdb table lists in-frame clones only, not all of them. This sample carries some 200,000 clones, about 72% of them seen once, and the ten largest clones take over 10%. The sequence derives from a human donor with chronic lymphocytic leukemia. The sample consisted of PBMCs, taken after 24 months of ibrutinib treatment. The genes are TRBV25-1 and TRBJ1-2, with 7 nucleotides matching TRBD1. The DNA of the CDR3 is TGTGCCAGCAGGAAACTGACAGGGCCTCGGGGCTACACCTTC. Its protein product is CASRKLTGPRGYTF.